The following is a T cell receptor (beta chain) sequence with its context. This clone was seen only a few times. Its target antigen remains unknown. Base qualities are not provided; no much larger clone lies one nucleotide away. The immunoSEQ Assay, a bias-controlled multiplex PCR, was used to amplify TCRbeta CDR3 regions from genomic DNA. Per the source publication's procedure: Nucleated cell counts per sample were estimated from amplification of reference gene primers within the assay. To quantify the absolute abundance of each unique TCRbeta CDR3 rearrangement, sequence reads were collapsed and filtered. For each sample, productive Simpson clonality was calculated as the square root of Simpson's diversity index across productive rearrangements. This immuneACCESS table, as held by TCRdb, lists in-frame sequences with V and J called but not all clones. Of the missing ones, under half trace to an unresolved V gene in checked studies; the others have no known cause. V and J calls and clone size are as listed in that table; D and trimming were resolved from the DNA. The sample records around 19,000 clones, approximately 87% of which are singletons. The ten largest clones capture roughly 10% of the sample.

The collaborating institutions used their own protocols to collect whole blood in K2EDTA tubes. For TCRbeta analysis, collaborators shipped samples as frozen whole blood, isolated PBMCs, or DNA extracted from either of those sample types. The data were obtained in a study of blood T cell repertoires in COVID-19 (dated by TCRdb to between 2020 and 2021). For the study in its entirety: The collaborator samples originated in the United States, Italy and Spain and spanned the acute and convalescent phases of COVID-19. The prospective study material was composed of cDNA or gDNA derived from T cells, B-cell-depleted T cells, or PBMCs. Subjects who had been exposed to COVID-19, were actively infected with it, or had recovered from it provided the deeply sampled blood TCRbeta repertoires that made up the dataset. The repertoires were made available in a free public database intended to serve as a resource for research on the immune response to SARS-CoV-2. Samples came from the ongoing ImmuneRACE study (first 160 participants) plus 1,254 subjects from 6 global collaborators. Nearly every sample came with metadata listing a de-identified subject ID, COVID-19 status, age in years and sex. Where available, HLA class I and class II types were obtained from metadata supplied by the sample provider rather than from assay-based typing. Findings and caveats that apply to the study as a whole: The quantity of clinical and demographic metadata differed by source and by participant and was supplied without curation.

The germline V gene (reference sequence) yields SGHNT for CDR1 and YYREEE for CDR2. The CDR3 spans 15 residues, from the cysteine through the phenylalanine. Only CDR3 DNA is held: 45 bases, read in frame from base 1. Trimming accounts for 4 bases at V and 0 bases at J, while the number of junction bases matched to no gene is 5. Sequencing was performed on peripheral blood. The clonotype was recovered from a human donor in a cohort sampled during active COVID-19. The rearrangement combines TRBV5-4 with TRBJ2-7; 9 nucleotides in the junction match TRBD2. The DNA sequence follows: TGTGCCAGCAGCCCGAATAGCGGGAGCTCCTACGAGCAGTACTTC. Translation gives CASSPNSGSSYEQYF.